The 17 T cell receptor beta chains presented below share a single source sample, sequenced in a study of beta chain features in type 1 diabetes. TCRB transcripts that were expressed got sequenced, as all of the isolated RNA had been reverse transcribed. Here immunoSEQ multiplex PCR was the method, and the copy in TCRdb shows in-frame clones only, minus some. This sample has some 400,000 clones, with more than 12% found just once. What was sequenced was naive CD4+ T cells from blood. These receptors came from a woman between 18 and 29 years old in good health.

This clone has just a few counts. V is TRBV6-6 and J is TRBJ2-7; 7 bases are a match to TRBD1. V lost 2 bases, J lost 6 bases, and 4 bases stayed unmatched. The CDR3 covers 13 residues. Germline V CDR1 and CDR2: MNHNY, SVGAGI (reference sequence). The CDR3: CASSYNDRAEQYF. Here the CDR3 DNA reads TGTGCCAGCAGTTACAACGACAGGGCCGAGCAGTACTTC.

The sample holds a few counts of this clone. V usage is TRBV29-1 and J usage is TRBJ2-3; the match to TRBD2 covers 9 bases. Germline V gene lookup returns CDR1 SQVTM and CDR2 ANQGSEA. CDR3 length: 14 amino acids. J gave up 3 bases and V 6 bases, and 7 bases lay outside the gene matches. CDR3 sequence reads: CSVATSGYTDTQYF. CDR3 coding DNA: TGCAGCGTGGCGACTAGCGGTTATACAGATACGCAGTATTTT.

This clone has more than one count but fewer than ten. The chain uses TRBV29-1 and TRBJ2-5, with 10 bases that match TRBD1. Germline values: CDR1 SQVTM, CDR2 ANQGSEA. V trimming: 5 bases; J trimming: 4 bases; junction bases outside the gene matches: 4. This CDR3 is 13 amino acids long. The chain's CDR3 is CSVPRTGGETQYF. In nucleotides, the CDR3 is TGCAGCGTTCCCAGGACAGGGGGAGAGACCCAGTACTTC.

The chain couples TRBV30 to TRBJ1-2, with D uncertain. CDR1 and CDR2 (germline): GTSNPN, SVGIG (reference sequence). V was shortened by 1 base and J by 8 bases, with 20 bases between the two germline ends. The CDR3 runs 15 residues. The CDR3 here is CAWSGGWGYAGGYTF. The DNA for the CDR3 is TGTGCCTGGAGTGGCGGGTGGGGATACGCGGGGGGCTACACCTTC.

The chain carries TRBV28 and TRBJ2-7; no reliable D call. Trimming removed 4 bases at V and 9 bases at J, with 10 bases between. The CDR3 is 11 residues long. The germline gives CDR1 MDHEN, CDR2 SYDVKM. CDR3: CASSSKRGQYF. CDR3 coding DNA: TGTGCCAGCAGTTCAAAGCGAGGGCAGTACTTC.

V is TRBV18 and J is TRBJ2-3; 14 bases line up with TRBD2. From germline, CDR1 is KGHSH and CDR2 LQKENI. There are 17 residues in the CDR3. V trimming: 1 base; J trimming: 6 bases; junction bases outside the gene matches: 6. The CDR3 here is CASSPLGTSGRLDTQYF. DNA for the CDR3: TGTGCCAGCTCACCACTGGGGACTAGCGGGAGATTGGATACGCAGTATTTT. Based on the CDR3 plus reference TRBV18 and TRBJ2-3, the full variable domain is NAGVMQNPRHLVRRRGQEARLRCSPMKGHSHVYWYRQLPEEGLKFMVYLQKENIIDESGMPKERFSAEFPKEGPSILRIQQVVRGDSAAYFCASSPLGTSGRLDTQYFGPGTRLTVL.

This chain uses TRBV7-2 with TRBJ1-2, with D possibly matching TRBD1 (6 bases). This CDR3 contains 13 residues. The V end was cut by 2 bases, the J end by 4 bases, with 8 bases between. Germline V lookup: CDR1 SGHTA, CDR2 FQGNSA. The CDR3: CASSLQGRYGYTF. The CDR3 DNA sequence: TGTGCCAGCAGCTTACAGGGGCGCTATGGCTACACCTTC.

The chain carries TRBV5-6 and TRBJ2-2; 13 nucleotides agree with TRBD2. The CDR3 is made up of 16 amino acids. Per germline, CDR1 SGHDT and CDR2 YYEEEE. The V gene end was trimmed by 4 bases and the J gene end by 3 bases; junction bases not matched to a gene: 3. The DNA of the CDR3 is TGTGCCAGCAGCGGGGGACTAGCGGGGTACACCGGGGAGCTGTTTTTT. Encoded protein: CASSGGLAGYTGELFF.

This clone has a handful of counts. The chain combines TRBV2 with TRBJ2-1; 15 nucleotides match TRBD2. V was clipped by 6 bases and J by 10 bases; unmatched bases: 7. The CDR3 is 15 residues long. Germline V gives CDR1 SNHLY, CDR2 FYNNEI. The CDR3 protein is CASRPGLAGGQEQFF. The CDR3 DNA reads as TGTGCCAGCAGGCCCGGACTAGCGGGAGGGCAAGAGCAGTTCTTC.

The gene calls are TRBV13 and TRBJ2-3, with D perhaps matching TRBD2 (5 bases). CDR1 and CDR2 from the germline V gene are PRHDT and FYEKMQ (reference sequence). Trimming removed 5 bases from V and 3 bases from J, with 21 bases in between. This CDR3 comprises 17 residues. CDR3 region: CASSRKYEGWLTDTQYF. The CDR3 DNA sequence: TGTGCCAGCAGCCGAAAGTATGAGGGATGGCTAACAGATACGCAGTATTTT.

The chain joins TRBV6-5 to TRBJ2-7; 10 bases line up with TRBD2. V trimming: 2 bases; J trimming: 5 bases; junction bases outside the gene matches: 6. The CDR3 is made up of 15 amino acids. Germline V lookup: CDR1 MNHEY, CDR2 SVGAGI. The CDR3, as DNA: TGTGCCAGCAGTTACGGAGCGGGAGGGGAGCACGAGCAGTACTTC. Translation gives CASSYGAGGEHEQYF.

This clone was detected only a few times. The V gene is TRBV5-1, the J gene TRBJ1-2; TRBD1 matches at 7 bases. Germline CDR1 is SGHRS and CDR2 is YFSETQ. The CDR3 is 16 amino acids. Trimming removed 0 bases from V and 1 base from J; junction bases left unmatched: 6. The CDR3 region is CASSLEGGRVNYGYTF. The CDR3 coding sequence is TGCGCCAGCAGCTTGGAAGGGGGCCGTGTTAACTATGGCTACACCTTC.

This rearrangement joins TRBV7-8 to TRBJ1-3; D remains ambiguous. Trimming removed 2 bases from V and 7 bases from J, with 21 bases in between. In germline, CDR1 is SGHVS, CDR2 FQNEAQ. There are 17 residues in the CDR3. The chain's CDR3 is CASSLHGATSSRNTIYF. CDR3 nucleotides: TGTGCCAGCAGCTTACACGGAGCGACCTCTTCTAGGAACACCATATATTTT.

This clone has only a few counts. The chain has TRBV19 and TRBJ1-1; D uncertain. Per germline, CDR1 LNHDA and CDR2 SQIVND (reference sequence). This CDR3 comprises 13 residues. Trimming removed 7 bases at V and 4 bases at J, with 13 bases between. This CDR3 reads CASTPGVSTEAFF. CDR3 in DNA: TGTGCCAGTACCCCAGGTGTGAGCACTGAAGCTTTCTTT.

This clone has a handful of counts. The genes are TRBV5-6 and TRBJ2-2; TRBD2 is a possible D gene (6 bases). V lost 6 bases to trimming and J lost 0 bases, with 12 bases between them. This CDR3 has 15 residues. CDR1 and CDR2 from the germline V gene are SGHDT and YYEEEE. This CDR3 is CASNSGASNTGELFF. CDR3 bases: TGTGCCAGCAATAGCGGAGCTTCGAACACCGGGGAGCTGTTTTTT.

This chain connects TRBV6-5 to TRBJ1-2, with D maybe TRBD1 (5 bases). V gave up 6 bases and J gave up 2 bases, with 10 bases separating them. The CDR3 runs to 13 residues. Germline values: CDR1 MNHEY, CDR2 SVGAGI. The CDR3 DNA sequence: TGTGCCAGCAGAGCCAGGGAAAACTATGGCTACACCTTC. Its protein product is CASRARENYGYTF.

The genes are TRBV5-1 and TRBJ2-5, with TRBD1 matching 9 bases. V was clipped by 3 bases and J by 3 bases; unmatched bases: 9. The CDR3 sequence is 16 residues long. CDR1 SGHRS and CDR2 YFSETQ come from the germline V gene. The CDR3 DNA reads as TGCGCCAGCAGCTCACGCGGGACAGGGATCGAAGAGACCCAGTACTTC. Translated, it gives CASSSRGTGIEETQYF.